This TCR beta chain was documented in a study of a mutant IDH1 vaccine in newly diagnosed glioma. Study details: Treated patients showed a male proportion of roughly 62%, a female proportion of about 40%, and a mean age of around 40 years. Prior therapy was radiotherapy, temozolomide, or both; most received both. Study-wide findings and caveats: Researchers report vaccine-induced immune responses in 80% to 95% of patients. The authors found pseudoprogression apparently unrelated to changes in top peripheral T cell clonotypes.

Time point given: week 5, during vaccination. Each dose of the vaccine consisted of 300 ug of mutant IDH1 20-mer peptide, with topical imiquimod. Trimming removed 4 bases at V and 2 bases at J, with 8 bases between. The CDR3 sequence is 14 residues long. The germline CDR1 and CDR2 sequences are MNHNS and SASEGT. Clones were sequenced by immunoSEQ multiplex PCR, and TCRdb holds only the in-frame ones, with some missing. Of 53,000 or so clones listed, around 80% are singletons. A word on this clone: Its antigen is still unknown.

The clonotype originates from a man aged 50 to 59 with glioma. The sample consisted of PBMCs, taken from a glioma patient whose treatment included an IDH1 peptide vaccine. The J gene is TRBJ1-4, the V gene TRBV6-1; a possible D gene is TRBD1 (5 bases). This CDR3 reads CASSVRQTNEKLFF. The DNA of the CDR3 is TGTGCCAGCAGTGTTAGACAGACTAATGAAAAACTGTTTTTT.